The present T cell receptor (beta chain) was sequenced within a study of cytomegalovirus exposure and HLA in healthy donors. Study conclusions and caveats: Later, TCR association rates were found to vary by HLA locus, highest for DRB1 and lowest for HLA-C. In an earlier analysis, in approximately 570 donors, most V segments appeared productive either ~90% or ~30% of the time. Later analysis showed most CMV-associated TCR beta chains appearing HLA-restricted.

The germline gives CDR1 MNHEY, CDR2 SMNVEV (reference sequence). The V and J ends lost 5 bases and 3 bases respectively, with 8 bases between them. The CDR3 spans 12 residues. Regarding this clone: Its antigen is unknown.

PCR used 60 Vbeta primers and 13 Jbeta primers. Study processing details: In a later analysis, of 70 million to 85 million unique beta chains, about 12 million appeared in at least two donors. Profiling relied on immunoSEQ multiplex PCR, and the TCRdb table lists in-frame clones only, not all of them. The V and J calls and clone size were taken over from that table, and D and trimming were inferred from the DNA. The profile shows some 100,000 clones, about 80% of them singletons. This receptor was taken from a man in his fifties in good health and CMV-seropositive. This rearrangement joins TRBV27 to TRBJ2-7, with D perhaps matching TRBD1 (7 bases). Sequencing input: PBMCs. As DNA, the CDR3 is TGTGCCAGCAGTCAGGGGGGCTACGAGCAGTACTTC. It codes for CASSQGGYEQYF.